This paragraph reports one T cell receptor (beta chain). The data were obtained in a study of cytomegalovirus exposure and HLA in healthy donors. The study ran its PCR with 60 Vbeta and 13 Jbeta primers. Libraries were prepared by immunoSEQ multiplex PCR; TCRdb keeps only in-frame clonotypes and omits some of them. The sample has about 180,000 clones, roughly 82% seen once. The germline V gene encodes CDR1 KGHSH and CDR2 LQKENI. The CDR3 contains 15 residues. The trim removed 2 bases at V and 7 bases at J, leaving 7 bases unmatched. The sample taken for sequencing was PBMCs. This receptor was obtained from a woman aged 50 to 60 in good health and CMV-seronegative. This chain links TRBV18 with TRBJ2-7, with TRBD2 matching over 11 bases. Written as DNA, the CDR3 is TGTGCCAGCTCACCAAATGGACTAGCGGGTGAAGAGCAGTACTTC. Residues: CASSPNGLAGEEQYF.